Shown below are 21 T cell receptor beta chains from a single sample sequenced in a study of T cells expressing NK-cell markers. TCRdb reprocessed the 5' RACE reads and stores each CDR3 protein as one record, lacking DNA. Here the sample table reports 350,000 to 450,000 distinct CDR3 sequences. The sequenced sample was blood T cells: a sorted CD56 or NKG2C T cell subset, CD4+ or CD8+ T cells, or bulk PBMC T cells (not recorded which). These receptors all come from a man aged 18 to 70 in good health.

The chain uses TRBV6-1 and TRBJ2-7; TCRdb's D gene call, TRBD1, goes unchecked for lack of DNA. The V gene's germline CDR1 is MNHNS and CDR2 SASEGT. The length of the CDR3 is 15 residues. The CDR3 protein is CASSESGTGGWGQYF.

The chain recombines TRBV30 with TRBJ2-5; lacking DNA, the TRBD1 call made by TCRdb goes unchecked. CDR1 and CDR2 (germline): GTSNPN, SVGIG (reference sequence). The CDR3 consists of 14 residues. The CDR3 reads CAWSGTGGGETQYF.

This sequence joins TRBV29-1 and TRBJ2-4; the D gene TCRdb calls, TRBD1, cannot be checked with no DNA. CDR1 is SQVTM, CDR2 ANQGSEA, per germline. This CDR3 region has 13 residues. CDR3 loop: CSVRTPGANVQYF.

The chain joins TRBV20-1 to TRBJ2-1; TCRdb gives TRBD2 as the D gene, but with no DNA this cannot be confirmed. Germline assignment: CDR1 DFQATT and CDR2 SNEGSKA (reference sequence). This CDR3 region has 14 residues. The CDR3 loop reads CSARDKASGNEQFF.

The chain uses TRBV6-1 and TRBJ2-7; TCRdb's D call of TRBD2 is untestable without DNA. This CDR3 region has 16 residues. Germline assignment: CDR1 MNHNS and CDR2 SASEGT. The CDR3 spells CASRLTTSGVSYEQYF.

The chain carries TRBV19 and TRBJ1-5. Germline CDR1 and CDR2: LNHDA and SQIVND (reference sequence). The CDR3 runs to 16 residues. CDR3 sequence reads: CASAYAGGPANQPQHF.

The chain is built from TRBV12-3 or TRBV12-4 and TRBJ1-5. The length of the CDR3 is 15 residues. The CDR3 here is CASSFSRARDQPQHF.

This rearrangement joins TRBV7-9 to TRBJ2-1; TCRdb reports TRBD2, a call that lacks DNA to check it against. Germline CDR1 reads SEHNR; CDR2 reads FQNEAQ (reference sequence). CDR3 length: 17 residues. CDR3 sequence reads: CASWPGTSGGPHNEQFF.

The chain is built from TRBV4-1 and TRBJ1-5; the D call from TCRdb, TRBD1, cannot be confirmed without DNA. Per the germline V gene, CDR1 is MGHRA and CDR2 is YSYEKL. The CDR3 consists of 15 residues. CDR3 loop: CASSPVGGYNQPQHF.

The rearrangement links TRBV29-1 to TRBJ2-1; TCRdb names TRBD1, which stays unverified in the absence of DNA. This CDR3 is built from 13 residues. Germline V gene data show CDR1 as SQVTM and CDR2 as ANQGSEA. CDR3 sequence reads: CSVWKGGYNEQFF.

The genes are TRBV7-2 and TRBJ2-1; the D call of TRBD1 rests on TCRdb alone, since no DNA is present to check it. This CDR3 region has 13 residues. Germline values: CDR1 SGHTA, CDR2 FQGNSA. CDR3 residues: CASSFTGESEQFF.

This sequence joins TRBV7-8 and TRBJ2-3; TCRdb designates TRBD2, a call that cannot be tested without DNA. Germline loops: CDR1 SGHVS, CDR2 FQNEAQ. The CDR3 consists of 16 residues. The CDR3 spells CASSRGRGGFADTQYF.

The chain employs TRBV12-5 and TRBJ2-1; TCRdb selects TRBD1, and the lack of DNA leaves this call unchecked. The germline V gene has CDR1 LGHNT and CDR2 FRNRAP. The CDR3 consists of 14 residues. CDR3 sequence: CASVPGQGYNEQFF.

This rearrangement joins TRBV27 to TRBJ2-3. This CDR3 has 15 amino acids. Looked up from germline, CDR1 is MNHEY and CDR2 is SMNVEV (reference sequence). CDR3 protein: CASSTRLKSTDTQYF.

V and J are TRBV20-1 and TRBJ2-7; the TCRdb call, TRBD1, lacks DNA for checking. The CDR3 sequence is 14 residues long. The germline CDR1 and CDR2 sequences are DFQATT and SNEGSKA (reference sequence). CDR3 region: CSAGDKSKSYEQYF.

The gene calls are TRBV20-1 and TRBJ1-6; TCRdb designates TRBD1, a call that cannot be tested without DNA. Germline CDR1 DFQATT, CDR2 SNEGSKA (reference sequence). This CDR3 spans 15 amino acids. CDR3 protein: CSARDREIYNSPLHF.

The rearrangement uses TRBV2 and TRBJ2-7; as DNA is missing, the TRBD2 call by TCRdb cannot be tested. This CDR3 is built from 14 residues. CDR1 SNHLY and CDR2 FYNNEI come from the germline V gene. The CDR3 reads CASRLTGTSYEQYF.

J is TRBJ1-5 and V is TRBV7-8. The CDR3 has 15 residues. Germline V gene sequence: CDR1 SGHVS, CDR2 FQNEAQ. CDR3 loop: CASSLAVRAGQPQHF.

V and J are TRBV20-1 and TRBJ2-1; without DNA, the TCRdb call of TRBD1 cannot be checked. Germline V lookup: CDR1 DFQATT, CDR2 SNEGSKA (reference sequence). The CDR3 has 17 residues. CDR3 amino acids: CSARSIGGGPTYNEQFF.

J is TRBJ1-4 and V is TRBV2. The CDR3 contains 14 residues. Germline CDR1 is SNHLY and CDR2 is FYNNEI. The CDR3 sequence: CASSKQRTNEKLFF.

This chain connects TRBV28 to TRBJ2-7; with no DNA, the TCRdb D assignment of TRBD1 cannot be verified. The CDR3 contains 15 residues. The V gene's germline CDR1 is MDHEN and CDR2 SYDVKM. CDR3 amino acids: CASSPGGGGTYEQYF. Supplemented by reference TRBV28 and TRBJ2-7, the full variable domain reads DVKVTQSSRYLVKRTGEKVFLECVQDMDHENMFWYRQDPGLGLRLIYFSYDVKMKEKGDIPEGYSVSREKKERFSLILESASTNQTSMYLCASSPGGGGTYEQYFGPGTRLTVT.